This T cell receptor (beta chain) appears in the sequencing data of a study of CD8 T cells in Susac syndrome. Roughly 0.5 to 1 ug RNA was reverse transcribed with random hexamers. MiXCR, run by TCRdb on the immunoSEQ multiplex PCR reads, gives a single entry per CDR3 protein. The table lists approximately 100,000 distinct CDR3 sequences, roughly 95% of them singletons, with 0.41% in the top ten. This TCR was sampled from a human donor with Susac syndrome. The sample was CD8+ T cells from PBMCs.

CDR3 loop: CASSVGTTGIDGYTF. The CDR3 coding sequence is TGTGCCAGCAGCGTAGGAACAACAGGGATTGATGGCTACACCTTC. The chain combines TRBV9 with TRBJ1-2, with a weak D call TRBD1 (6 bases). V shed 0 bases and J shed 6 bases, with 15 bases lying between them. Germline CDR1 SGDLS, CDR2 YYNGEE. CDR3 size: 15 residues.